The rows below give T cell receptor beta chains drawn from one sample of a study of T cell responses to AZD1222 COVID-19 vaccine. Assay: immunoSEQ multiplex PCR; the TCRdb copy retains only in-frame clones and omits some. Of roughly 150,000 clones in the sample, roughly 92% were seen once. The sample in question was peripheral blood, obtained on day 0 of AZD1222 vaccination. The receptor set was obtained from an adult in good health. The CDR3 runs from the conserved cysteine through the conserved F or W. The order of the fields is J gene, V gene, D gene, clone size, CDR3 DNA, CDR3 protein. D genes are given only for firm matches. Expanded clones get a size class; other rows say once, few or many, or leave the size out.

TRBJ1-6,TRBV19,TRBD1,-,TGTGCCAGTAGTCCGGGGACAGGGTCACCCCTCCACTTT,CASSPGTGSPLHF
TRBJ2-1,TRBV15,-,once,TGTGCCACCAGCAGAGATCAGGGCAATGAGCAGTTCTTC,CATSRDQGNEQFF
TRBJ1-6,TRBV6-1,-,-,TGTGCCAGCAGTGAGAAGGGGAGGAACAGGGCATTCTTGGCCCTCCACTTT,CASSEKGRNRAFLALHF
TRBJ1-2,TRBV19,-,once,TGTGCCAGTAGTATTAGGGGGGATGACTATGGCTACACCTTC,CASSIRGDDYGYTF
TRBJ2-1,TRBV10-3,-,-,TGTGCCAGCCGAGGGGACTCCTACAATGAGCAGTTCTTC,CASRGDSYNEQFF
TRBJ2-1,TRBV11-1,-,-,TGTGCCAGCAGCGCGAAAACCGGGCAGTTCTTC,CASSAKTGQFF
TRBJ2-1,TRBV6-6,-,-,TGTGCCAGCAGTCTTACCTCGACCCCTAGCTCCTACAATGAGCAGTTCTTC,CASSLTSTPSSYNEQFF
TRBJ1-5,TRBV28,TRBD1,-,TGTGCCAGCAGTGGGGCTGACAGGGTGGGAGGCAATCAGCCCCAGCATTTT,CASSGADRVGGNQPQHF
TRBJ2-7,TRBV5-5,-,-,TGTGCCAGCAGCTTCGCACCCGACGAGCAGTACTTC,CASSFAPDEQYF
TRBJ1-2,TRBV28,TRBD1,-,TGTGCCAGCAGTGCTCGACAGGGTATTCATGGCTACACCTTC,CASSARQGIHGYTF
TRBJ1-2,TRBV28,-,-,TGTGCCAGCAGTTTTGGGGGCTATGGCTACACCTTC,CASSFGGYGYTF
TRBJ2-7,TRBV5-1,TRBD2,-,TGCGCCAGCAGCTTGGGGCCCGGTGCCGCGGGGGACGAGCAGTACTTC,CASSLGPGAAGDEQYF
TRBJ2-3,TRBV6-5,TRBD1,-,TGTGCCAGCAGTTACACATCGGACAGGCCCACAGATACGCAGTATTTT,CASSYTSDRPTDTQYF
TRBJ1-2,TRBV2,-,-,TGTGCCAGCAGTGAGGAGGGGCTGATGGTTAACTATGGCTACACCTTC,CASSEEGLMVNYGYTF
TRBJ2-5,TRBV5-4,TRBD2,-,TGTGCCAGCAGCTTGCAGACTAGCGGGAGACAAGAGACCCAGTACTTC,CASSLQTSGRQETQYF
TRBJ1-1,TRBV19,-,once,TGTGCCAGTAGTATTGGACATTGGACTGAAGCTTTCTTT,CASSIGHWTEAFF
TRBJ1-1,TRBV7-2,TRBD1,once,TGTGCCAGCACAATGGACAGGGTGAACACTGAAGCTTTCTTT,CASTMDRVNTEAFF
TRBJ1-6,TRBV7-2,-,-,TGTGCCAGCAGCTTAGCCCCCGGGACGTCTTATAATTCACCCCTCCACTTT,CASSLAPGTSYNSPLHF
TRBJ2-3,TRBV3-1/TRBV3-2,TRBD1,-,TGTGCCAGCAGCCGTAGGCAGGGGGTAAAGGATACGCAGTATTTT,CASSRRQGVKDTQYF
TRBJ1-2,TRBV27,TRBD1,once,TGTGCCAGCAGTACCACAGGGGAGGGCTACACCTTC,CASSTTGEGYTF
TRBJ2-5,TRBV7-9,-,-,TGTGCCAGCAGCTTAATCTCCCAGTCCCAAGAGACCCAGTACTTC,CASSLISQSQETQYF
TRBJ2-7,TRBV20-1,-,-,TGCAGTGCTAGAGGTCTCTACGAGCAGTACTTC,CSARGLYEQYF
TRBJ2-3,TRBV9,-,-,TGTGCCAGCAGCGTAGAGACCCCAGATACGCAGTATTTT,CASSVETPDTQYF
TRBJ1-2,TRBV2,TRBD1,-,TGTGCCAGCAGTGGAGTACAGGGGACATTGGATGGCTACACCTTC,CASSGVQGTLDGYTF
TRBJ1-4,TRBV3-1/TRBV3-2,TRBD1,-,TGTGCCAGCAGCCAGGAATCGGGACAGGGGGGATTTAATGAAAAACTGTTTTTT,CASSQESGQGGFNEKLFF
TRBJ1-1,TRBV5-4,-,-,TGTGCCGGGCGCGGGTCCCCGAACACTGAAGCTTTCTTT,CAGRGSPNTEAFF
TRBJ2-6,TRBV5-1,-,once,TGCGCCAGCAGCTTGGCCGCTTCTGGGGCCAACGTCCTGACTTTC,CASSLAASGANVLTF
TRBJ2-1,TRBV5-6,-,-,TGTGCCAGCAGCAACCCCAGGGAACCCTACAATGAGCAGTTCTTC,CASSNPREPYNEQFF
TRBJ2-2,TRBV19,-,-,TGTGCCAGTAAGACTCCCGGGGCAGACACCGGGGAGCTGTTTTTT,CASKTPGADTGELFF
TRBJ2-7,TRBV29-1,TRBD1,-,TGCAGCGGGACGACCGGGACAGGGAGTAACGAGCAGTACTTC,CSGTTGTGSNEQYF